The sample holds a few counts of the clone carrying this TCR beta chain. Its specificity is unknown. This specimen comes from a study of CD8 T cells in ankylosing spondylitis. Study-wide findings and caveats: Disease-linked clones bore a CD8+ phenotype, appearing relatively rarely in peripheral blood. It appeared that ankylosing spondylitis blood was characterized by a TCR beta motif of under ten highly homologous variants. Significantly higher representation of disease-linked clones was reported for matched ankylosing spondylitis synovial fluid.

Trimming cost V 5 bases and J 3 bases, with 16 bases left between them. The CDR3 length is 14 residues. The germline V gene encodes CDR1 DFQATT and CDR2 SNEGSKA (reference sequence). TCRdb re-called the 5' RACE reads with MiXCR, one entry per CDR3 protein. The repertoire holds under 550,000 distinct CDR3 sequences, with 26% as singletons. The chain joins TRBV20-1 to TRBJ1-1, with a weak D call TRBD1 (6 bases). The material sequenced was blood, either unsorted or a sorted T cell fraction (not recorded which). The clonotype was recovered from a male donor with ankylosing spondylitis. The CDR3 nucleotides read TGCAGTGCTGTCCGGGACCCAGGGGACACTGAAGCTTTCTTT. Translation gives CSAVRDPGDTEAFF.